This record concerns one T cell receptor beta chain sequence. TCRdb's copy holds only in-frame clones and misses some; the assay was immunoSEQ multiplex PCR. In the table there are about 60,000 clones, about 90% of which are singletons. Trimming took off 0 bases at V and 1 base at J, with 7 bases between the two ends. CDR3 size: 14 residues. Germline assignment: CDR1 SGHRS and CDR2 YFSETQ. This sample was included in a study of T cell changes during pregnancy in multiple sclerosis. This chain uses TRBV5-1 with TRBJ1-1; D gene unclear. The specimen was CD4+ T cells from peripheral blood mononuclear cells, collected in the second trimester of pregnancy. The sequence was collected from a female donor with multiple sclerosis, enrolled in a pregnancy study. The CDR3 nucleotides read TGCGCCAGCAGCTTGGTCGCAGGGAACACTGAAGCTTTCTTT. Its protein is CASSLVAGNTEAFF. Full variable domain (remainder filled in from reference TRBV5-1 and TRBJ1-1): KAGVTQTPRYLIKTRGQQVTLSCSPISGHRSVSWYQQTPGQGLQFLFEYFSETQRNKGNFPGRFSGRQFSNSRSEMNVSTLELGDSALYLCASSLVAGNTEAFFGQGTRLTVV.